This T cell receptor (beta chain) was retrieved from a study of blood T cell repertoires in COVID-19 (dated by TCRdb to 2018 to 2021). Notes on the research overall: Samples from collaborators originated in the United States, Italy and Spain and spanned both the acute and convalescent phases of COVID-19. A de-identified subject ID, COVID-19 status, age in years and sex were almost always included in the sample metadata. The prospective study material was composed of cDNA or gDNA derived from T cells, B-cell-depleted T cells, or PBMCs. Where available, HLA class I and class II types were obtained from metadata supplied by the sample provider rather than from assay-based typing. The repertoires were released in a freely available public database meant as a resource for research on the immune response to SARS-CoV-2. Samples came from the ongoing ImmuneRACE study (first 160 participants) plus 1,254 subjects from 6 global collaborators. The dataset comprised deeply sampled blood TCRbeta repertoires from subjects exposed to, actively infected with, or recovered from COVID-19.

Each collaborating institution followed its own protocols to collect whole blood in K2EDTA tubes. For TCRbeta analysis, collaborators shipped samples in one of three forms: frozen whole blood, isolated PBMCs, or DNA extracted from either of those sample types. The V and J ends are trimmed by 4 bases and 10 bases, leaving 15 bases between them. The CDR3 spans 14 residues, from the cysteine through the phenylalanine. Only the CDR3 part of the read is kept: 42 bases, read in frame from the first base. For CDR1 and CDR2, the germline V gene lists SGHRS and YFSETQ. With respect to this clone: It lacks a known antigen. No base qualities exist here, and no much larger clone lies one base off it.

Findings and caveats that apply to the study as a whole: The quantity of clinical and demographic metadata differed by source and by participant and was supplied without curation.

The immunoSEQ Assay, a bias-controlled multiplex PCR, was used to amplify TCRbeta CDR3 regions from genomic DNA. Per the original workflow: The number of nucleated cells in each sample was estimated by amplification of reference gene primers within the assay. To quantify the absolute abundance of each unique TCRbeta CDR3 rearrangement, sequence reads were collapsed and filtered. For each sample, productive Simpson clonality was calculated by taking the square root of Simpson's diversity index across productive rearrangements. TCRdb obtained this table from immuneACCESS and retained in-frame rearrangements with V and J assigned. These tables miss some clones; where compared with another copy, unresolved V genes account for less than half of the shortfall, and the remainder is unexplained. The D gene and trimming were derived from the DNA, and the V and J assignments and clone size from that table. The sample table contains fewer than 100,000 clones; only one count was recorded for about nine tenths of them. About a tenth of the sample goes to the ten largest clones.

The clonotype originates from a man aged 45-65 years with acute or convalescent COVID-19. This sequence uses TRBV5-1 and TRBJ1-6; the D segment could be TRBD1, given 5 matching bases. Sequencing input: peripheral blood. The sequenced DNA is TGCGCCAGCAGCGTAGGACAAGGCGGCTCACCCCTCCACTTT. The translation is CASSVGQGGSPLHF.